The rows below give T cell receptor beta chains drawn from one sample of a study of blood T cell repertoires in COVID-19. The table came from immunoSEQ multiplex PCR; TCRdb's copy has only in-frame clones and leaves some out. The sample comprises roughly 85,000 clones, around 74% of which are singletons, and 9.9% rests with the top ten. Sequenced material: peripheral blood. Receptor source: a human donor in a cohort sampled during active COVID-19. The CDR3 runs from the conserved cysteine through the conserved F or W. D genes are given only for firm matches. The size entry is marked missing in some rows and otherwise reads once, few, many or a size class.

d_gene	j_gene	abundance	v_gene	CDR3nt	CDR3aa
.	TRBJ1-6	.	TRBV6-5	TGTGCCAGCAGGATACAGGGTCTTAATTCACCCCTCCACTTT	CASRIQGLNSPLHF
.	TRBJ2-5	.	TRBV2	TGTGCCAGCAGTGGGCAGGGTATTGAGACCCAGTACTTC	CASSGQGIETQYF
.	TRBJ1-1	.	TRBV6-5	TGTGCCAGCAGTCCAGGCGGGAGGAACACTGAAGCTTTCTTT	CASSPGGRNTEAFF
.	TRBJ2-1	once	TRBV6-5	TGTGCCAGCAGCCGGACGGGGGAGCAGTTCTTC	CASSRTGEQFF
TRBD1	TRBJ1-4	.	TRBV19	TGTGCCAGTAGTATTGGGACAGGGCGAGAAAAACTGTTTTTT	CASSIGTGREKLFF
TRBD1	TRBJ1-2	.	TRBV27	TGTGCCAGCAGTTCGCGACAGGGGGGTAACTATGGCTACACCTTC	CASSSRQGGNYGYTF
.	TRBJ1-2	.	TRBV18	TGTGCCAGCTCACCCACAGACAGCTACTATGGCTACACCTTC	CASSPTDSYYGYTF
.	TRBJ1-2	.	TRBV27	TGTGCCAGCAGTCCCCAGGGCCACTATGGCTACACCTTC	CASSPQGHYGYTF
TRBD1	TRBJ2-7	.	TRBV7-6	TGTGCCAGCAGCTTAGGGACAGGAGTATCCTACGAGCAGTACTTC	CASSLGTGVSYEQYF
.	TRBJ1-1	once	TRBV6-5	TGTGCCAGCAGCCAGGGAGGGAACACTGAAGCTTTCTTT	CASSQGGNTEAFF
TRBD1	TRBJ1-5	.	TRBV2	TGTGCCAGCAGTGGGACAGGGATGGATCAGCCCCAGCATTTT	CASSGTGMDQPQHF
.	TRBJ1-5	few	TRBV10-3	TGTGCCATCAGTGAGTACAACAGGGCAAGCAATCAGCCCCAGCATTTT	CAISEYNRASNQPQHF
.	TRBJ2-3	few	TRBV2	TGTGCCAGCAGCCCCGGGGACACCCCTGGGGGGTATTTT	CASSPGDTPGGYF
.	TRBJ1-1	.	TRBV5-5	TGTGCCAGCACACAAGACACGAGTACTGAAGCTTTCTTT	CASTQDTSTEAFF
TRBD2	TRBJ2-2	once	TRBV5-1	TGCGCCAGCAGCTTGGCGCCTAGCGGGGTCGGCACCGGGGAGCTGTTTTTT	CASSLAPSGVGTGELFF
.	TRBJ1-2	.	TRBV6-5	TGTGCCAGCAGCCCCGGGGGGCAGTCGTTCTATGGCTACACCTTC	CASSPGGQSFYGYTF
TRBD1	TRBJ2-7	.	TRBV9	TGTGCCAGCAGCGTAGGTGGGACAGGGGCTCACGAGCAGTACTTC	CASSVGGTGAHEQYF
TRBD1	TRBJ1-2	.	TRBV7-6	TGTGCCAGCAGCTTAGAGGGGAGTGACAGGGGCGCGATTAACTATGGCTACACCTTC	CASSLEGSDRGAINYGYTF
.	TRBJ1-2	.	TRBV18	TGTGCCAGCTCACCAAGGAGGACTGACGGCTACACCTTC	CASSPRRTDGYTF
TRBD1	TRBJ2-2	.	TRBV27	TGTGCCAGCAGATCCAAACCGGACAGGGCCACCGGGGAGCTGTTTTTT	CASRSKPDRATGELFF
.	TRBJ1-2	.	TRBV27	TGTGCCAGCAGTTTCTCCCCGTGGGGCGGGGGCTATGGCTACACCTTC	CASSFSPWGGGYGYTF
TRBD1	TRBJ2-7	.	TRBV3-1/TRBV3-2	TGTGCCAGCAGCCTGGACAGGGGAAGGCAGTACTTC	CASSLDRGRQYF
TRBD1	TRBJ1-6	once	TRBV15	TGTGCCACCAGCAGAGGGACAGGGGGGAGGTCACCCCTCCACTTT	CATSRGTGGRSPLHF
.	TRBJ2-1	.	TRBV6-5	TGTGCCAGGAGGGAGAAGGAATACAATGAGCAGTTCTTC	CARREKEYNEQFF
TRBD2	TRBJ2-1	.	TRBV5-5	TGTGCCAGCAGCCAACTAGCGGGGGGGTCTTCCTACAATGAGCAGTTCTTC	CASSQLAGGSSYNEQFF
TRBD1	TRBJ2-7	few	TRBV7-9	TGTGCCAGCAGCCCCGCCGGGACAGGGTATGACGAGCAGTACTTC	CASSPAGTGYDEQYF
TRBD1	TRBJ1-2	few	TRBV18	TGTGCCAGCTCACCGGGACAGGGTGGAAACTATGGCTACACCTTC	CASSPGQGGNYGYTF
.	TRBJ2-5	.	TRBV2	TGTGCCAGCAGTGAAGCGAGCCGGGAGACCCAGTACTTC	CASSEASRETQYF
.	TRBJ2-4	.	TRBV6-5	TGTGCCAGCAGTTACTCGACGCGGAACATTCAGTACTTC	CASSYSTRNIQYF
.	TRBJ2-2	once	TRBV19	TGTGCCAGTAGTATAGTGGGGGCCGCGAACACCGGGGAGCTGTTTTTT	CASSIVGAANTGELFF
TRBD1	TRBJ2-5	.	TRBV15	TGTGCCACCAGCCGAAACCGGGACAGGGGGGGAAAAGAGACCCAGTACTTC	CATSRNRDRGGKETQYF
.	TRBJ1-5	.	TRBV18	TGTGCCAGCTCAGGACGGACAGCCACTAATCAGCCCCAGCATTTT	CASSGRTATNQPQHF
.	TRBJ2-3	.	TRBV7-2	TGTGCCAGCAGCTTCTACAGCACAGATACGCAGTATTTT	CASSFYSTDTQYF
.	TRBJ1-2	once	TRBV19	TGTGCCAGTAGTCCTGACAGGATGGGCTATGGCTACACCTTC	CASSPDRMGYGYTF
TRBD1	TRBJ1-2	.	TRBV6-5	TGTGCCAGCAGGCCGGGACAGGGAAGGTGGGGCTACACCTTC	CASRPGQGRWGYTF
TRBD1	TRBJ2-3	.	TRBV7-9	TGTGCCAGCAGCTTAGAGGGGGCGAGCACAGATACGCAGTATTTT	CASSLEGASTDTQYF
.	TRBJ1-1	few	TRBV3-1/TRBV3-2	TGTGCCAGCAGCCAAGGGAGCGCGACAGGTGAAGCTTTCTTT	CASSQGSATGEAFF
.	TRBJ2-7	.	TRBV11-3	TGTGCCAGCAGCTTATATTCGGGGGGCATTTCGTACGAGCAGTACTTC	CASSLYSGGISYEQYF
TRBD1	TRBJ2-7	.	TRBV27	TGTGCCAGCAGTTCACCGGCGAGACAGGGTAGGGGCTCCTACGAGCAGTACTTC	CASSSPARQGRGSYEQYF
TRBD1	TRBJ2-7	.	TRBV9	TGTGCCAGCAGCTCACAGGCGACAGGGGGGTACGAGCAGTACTTC	CASSSQATGGYEQYF
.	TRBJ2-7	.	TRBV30	TGTGCCTGGAGTACTTGGGTTGGACAGAGCTACGAGCAGTACTTC	CAWSTWVGQSYEQYF
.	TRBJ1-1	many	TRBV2	TGTGCCAGCAGTGACGGCTGGGCCACTGAAGCTTTCTTT	CASSDGWATEAFF
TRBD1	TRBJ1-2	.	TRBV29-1	TGCAGCGTTGGGACAGGGAACTATGGCTACACCTTC	CSVGTGNYGYTF
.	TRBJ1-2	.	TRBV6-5	TGTGCCAGCAGATCTTTCCGGGACTACGGTGGCTACACCTTC	CASRSFRDYGGYTF
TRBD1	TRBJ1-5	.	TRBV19	TGTGCCAGTAGTATAGTTAGGACAGGGCCATATCAGCCCCAGCATTTT	CASSIVRTGPYQPQHF
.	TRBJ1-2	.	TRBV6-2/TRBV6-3	TGTGCCAGCAGTTACGCCAGTGCTAACTATGGCTACACCTTC	CASSYASANYGYTF